This paragraph covers one T cell receptor beta chain sequence. This sample was included in a study of shared clonotypes between healthy human individuals. CDR3 length: 15 amino acids. J lost 7 bases, V lost 9 bases, and 13 bases had no gene match. CDR1 is MNHEY and CDR2 is SMNVEV in the germline V gene (reference sequence). The table came from immunoSEQ multiplex PCR; TCRdb's copy has only in-frame clones and leaves some out. The table lists about half a million clones, 70% to 85% of them singletons. The receptor comes from a woman in her thirties or forties in good health. Some clones in this sample may be carry-over from other donors' samples. This chain links TRBV27 with TRBJ1-5, with 9 bases matching TRBD1. The sequenced sample consisted of PBMCs. The CDR3 loop reads CASSGDRASGQPQHF. Here the CDR3 DNA reads TGTGCCAGTTCGGGGGACAGGGCCTCGGGGCAGCCCCAGCATTTT.